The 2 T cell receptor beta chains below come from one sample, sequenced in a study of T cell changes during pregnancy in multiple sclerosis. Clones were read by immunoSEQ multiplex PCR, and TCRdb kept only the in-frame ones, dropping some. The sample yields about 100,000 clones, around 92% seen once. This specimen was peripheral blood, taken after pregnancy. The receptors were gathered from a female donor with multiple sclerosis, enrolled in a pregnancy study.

Written as DNA, the CDR3 is TGCAGCGTTGGGGGCGATCAGCCCCAGCATTTT. It yields the protein CSVGGDQPQHF. The J gene is TRBJ1-5, the V gene TRBV29-1, with D perhaps TRBD1 (5 bases). CDR3 length: 11 residues. Trimming removed 4 bases at V and 5 bases at J, with 6 bases between. Germline CDR1 reads SQVTM; CDR2 reads ANQGSEA.

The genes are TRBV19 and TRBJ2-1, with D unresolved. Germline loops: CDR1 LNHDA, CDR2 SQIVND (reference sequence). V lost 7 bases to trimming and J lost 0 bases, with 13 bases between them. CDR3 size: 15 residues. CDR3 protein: CASKVEESSYNEQFF. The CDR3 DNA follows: TGTGCCAGTAAAGTTGAAGAGAGCTCCTACAATGAGCAGTTCTTC. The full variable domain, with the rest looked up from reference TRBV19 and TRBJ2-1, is DGGITQSPKYLFRKEGQNVTLSCEQNLNHDAMYWYRQDPGQGLRLIYYSQIVNDFQKGDIAEGYSVSREKKESFPLTVTSAQKNPTAFYLCASKVEESSYNEQFFGPGTRLTVL.